The present entry profiles one T cell receptor (beta chain) with its context. The same CDR3 arises from other DNA sequences in this sample as well. These data come from a study of shared clonotypes between healthy human individuals. The table came from immunoSEQ multiplex PCR; TCRdb's copy has only in-frame clones and leaves some out. The sample has roughly 1,500,000 clones; approximately 98.5% are singletons. The sequence derives from a man younger than 45 in good health. The sample consisted of naive CD4+ T cells sorted from blood. Subset: CD45RA+ positively selected.

CDR3 DNA sequence: TGTGCCAGCAGCTTAGGGGCGAACACTGAAGCTTTCTTT. Its protein is CASSLGANTEAFF. The V call is TRBV7-2, the J call TRBJ1-1; D not certain. The CDR3 is 13 residues long. The V end was cut by 1 base, the J end by 1 base, with 4 bases between. Germline CDR1 is SGHTA and CDR2 is FQGNSA. The full variable domain, with the rest looked up from reference TRBV7-2 and TRBJ1-1, is GAGVSQSPSNKVTEKGKDVELRCDPISGHTALYWYRQSLGQGLEFLIYFQGNSAPDKSGLPSDRFSAERTGGSVSTLTIQRTQQEDSAVYLCASSLGANTEAFFGQGTRLTVV.